This entry concerns a single TCR beta chain. The sample belongs to a study of blood T cell repertoires in COVID-19. Study-wide background: From T cells, B-cell-depleted T cells, or PBMCs came the material, which was cDNA or gDNA.

Unmatched junction bases numbered 6, after V lost 3 bases and J lost 5 bases. CDR3 length equals 15 residues. The germline V gene encodes CDR1 SGHRS and CDR2 YFSETQ. Study processing details: Reference gene primer amplification gave estimated nucleated cell counts. The method was immunoSEQ multiplex PCR; TCRdb's version includes in-frame clones alone and lacks a portion of them. Clonal size and the V and J genes are those of that table, whereas D and trimming came from the DNA. The sample has approximately 450,000 clones, about 89% seen once. The sequencing input was peripheral blood. This chain uses TRBV5-1 with TRBJ2-3, with 10 bases aligning to TRBD2. This TCR was recovered from a woman younger than 45 with acute or convalescent COVID-19. The CDR3 DNA follows: TGCGCCAGCAGCTCAGCGGGGGGGCCAGAAGATACGCAGTATTTT. Residues: CASSSAGGPEDTQYF.